This is a list of T cell receptor beta chains from one sample in a study of blood T cell repertoires in COVID-19. Method: immunoSEQ multiplex PCR; TCRdb's copy keeps in-frame clones and lacks some. Of fewer than 450,000 clones detected, 85% to 90% appear once; the ten largest clones hold roughly 1.2%. The sequencing input was PBMCs or T cells enriched from blood (not recorded which). Receptors were obtained from a woman younger than 30 who had recovered from COVID-19. CDR3s include the opening cysteine and the closing phenylalanine or tryptophan. The D gene is left open where the match is weak. The listing skips clone size in some rows; elsewhere it reads once, few, many or a size class.

v_gene: TRBV30; j_gene: TRBJ1-1; d_gene: TRBD1; abundance: .; CDR3aa: CAWAGQGNTEAFF; CDR3nt: TGTGCCTGGGCGGGACAGGGGAACACTGAAGCTTTCTTT
v_gene: TRBV6-2/TRBV6-3; j_gene: TRBJ2-1; d_gene: .; abundance: .; CDR3aa: CASSRLYNEQFF; CDR3nt: TGTGCCAGCAGTCGACTATACAATGAGCAGTTCTTC
v_gene: TRBV18; j_gene: TRBJ2-5; d_gene: TRBD2; abundance: .; CDR3aa: CASSPSGPPGTQYF; CDR3nt: TGTGCCAGCTCACCTAGCGGGCCCCCGGGGACCCAGTACTTC
v_gene: TRBV2; j_gene: TRBJ1-2; d_gene: .; abundance: .; CDR3aa: CASSVGQGPYGYTF; CDR3nt: TGTGCCAGCAGTGTGGGCCAGGGTCCTTATGGCTACACCTTC
v_gene: TRBV7-9; j_gene: TRBJ1-5; d_gene: TRBD1; abundance: .; CDR3aa: CASGGGSSNQPQHF; CDR3nt: TGTGCCAGCGGAGGGGGCTCCAGCAATCAGCCCCAGCATTTT
v_gene: TRBV7-2; j_gene: TRBJ2-3; d_gene: TRBD2; abundance: once; CDR3aa: CASRRELAGSTDTQYF; CDR3nt: TGTGCCAGCAGAAGGGAGCTAGCGGGTAGCACAGATACGCAGTATTTT
v_gene: TRBV6-1; j_gene: TRBJ1-2; d_gene: .; abundance: .; CDR3aa: CASSEQGLNYGYTF; CDR3nt: TGTGCCAGCAGTGAACAGGGACTCAACTATGGCTACACCTTC
v_gene: TRBV28; j_gene: TRBJ1-5; d_gene: .; abundance: .; CDR3aa: CASSSDRRYSNQPQHF; CDR3nt: TGTGCCAGCAGTTCGGACAGACGTTATAGCAATCAGCCCCAGCATTTT
v_gene: TRBV27; j_gene: TRBJ1-5; d_gene: .; abundance: .; CDR3aa: CASSFSPYSNQPQHF; CDR3nt: TGTGCCAGCAGTTTTTCTCCTTATAGCAATCAGCCCCAGCATTTT
v_gene: TRBV6-4; j_gene: TRBJ2-3; d_gene: TRBD2; abundance: .; CDR3aa: CASSAAGGGTDTQYF; CDR3nt: TGTGCCAGCAGTGCGGCGGGGGGGGGCACAGATACGCAGTATTTT
v_gene: TRBV4-2; j_gene: TRBJ2-1; d_gene: TRBD2; abundance: .; CDR3aa: CASSQGQGGSGGAGEQFF; CDR3nt: TGTGCCAGCAGCCAAGGACAAGGAGGTAGCGGGGGGGCCGGGGAGCAGTTCTTC
v_gene: TRBV12-3/TRBV12-4; j_gene: TRBJ1-2; d_gene: .; abundance: .; CDR3aa: CASSRQANYGYTF; CDR3nt: TGTGCCAGCAGTCGACAGGCGAACTATGGCTACACCTTC
v_gene: TRBV7-9; j_gene: TRBJ1-5; d_gene: .; abundance: .; CDR3aa: CASSPQGGQPQHF; CDR3nt: TGTGCCAGCAGCCCCCAGGGCGGTCAGCCCCAGCATTTT
v_gene: TRBV9; j_gene: TRBJ1-5; d_gene: .; abundance: .; CDR3aa: CASSEQGENQPQHF; CDR3nt: TGTGCCAGCAGTGAACAGGGTGAGAATCAGCCCCAGCATTTT
v_gene: TRBV14; j_gene: TRBJ2-7; d_gene: .; abundance: .; CDR3aa: CASSAGQYLSYEQYF; CDR3nt: TGTGCCAGCAGCGCGGGACAGTACCTCTCCTACGAGCAGTACTTC
v_gene: TRBV6-2/TRBV6-3; j_gene: TRBJ1-1; d_gene: TRBD1; abundance: .; CDR3aa: CASSLRQGYTEAFF; CDR3nt: TGTGCCAGCAGTCTCCGACAGGGCTACACTGAAGCTTTCTTT
v_gene: TRBV7-8; j_gene: TRBJ2-1; d_gene: .; abundance: .; CDR3aa: CASSYLSGPYNEQFF; CDR3nt: TGTGCCAGCAGCTATCTTAGCGGACCCTACAATGAGCAGTTCTTC
v_gene: TRBV9; j_gene: TRBJ2-7; d_gene: TRBD1; abundance: .; CDR3aa: CASSVHETGHKEQYF; CDR3nt: TGTGCCAGCAGCGTACATGAGACAGGGCATAAGGAGCAGTACTTC
v_gene: TRBV28; j_gene: TRBJ1-1; d_gene: TRBD1; abundance: .; CDR3aa: CASSLPGTGTHTEAFF; CDR3nt: TGTGCCAGCAGTCTACCCGGGACAGGTACTCACACTGAAGCTTTCTTT
v_gene: TRBV30; j_gene: TRBJ2-7; d_gene: .; abundance: .; CDR3aa: CAWSVGSAQSEQYF; CDR3nt: TGTGCCTGGAGTGTAGGGAGCGCACAGTCCGAGCAGTACTTC
v_gene: TRBV7-9; j_gene: TRBJ2-1; d_gene: TRBD2; abundance: .; CDR3aa: CASSSLLTSGGYNEQFF; CDR3nt: TGTGCCAGCAGCTCCCTCCTAACTAGCGGGGGCTACAATGAGCAGTTCTTC
v_gene: TRBV27; j_gene: TRBJ1-1; d_gene: TRBD1; abundance: .; CDR3aa: CASRGDRLNTEAFF; CDR3nt: TGTGCCAGCAGGGGGGACAGACTTAACACTGAAGCTTTCTTT
v_gene: TRBV6-5; j_gene: TRBJ2-2; d_gene: .; abundance: .; CDR3aa: CASSRGQNTGELFF; CDR3nt: TGTGCCAGCAGTCGGGGACAGAACACCGGGGAGCTGTTTTTT
v_gene: TRBV3-1/TRBV3-2; j_gene: TRBJ2-2; d_gene: TRBD2; abundance: .; CDR3aa: CASSQVAGDLVGELFF; CDR3nt: TGTGCCAGCAGCCAAGTAGCGGGGGATTTAGTCGGGGAGCTGTTTTTT
v_gene: TRBV6-5; j_gene: TRBJ1-2; d_gene: .; abundance: .; CDR3aa: CASREWGAGYTF; CDR3nt: TGTGCCAGCAGGGAGTGGGGCGCTGGCTACACCTTC
v_gene: TRBV7-2; j_gene: TRBJ2-7; d_gene: .; abundance: .; CDR3aa: CASSRGWSYEQYF; CDR3nt: TGTGCCAGCAGCAGGGGGTGGTCCTACGAGCAGTACTTC
v_gene: TRBV6-5; j_gene: TRBJ2-2; d_gene: TRBD1; abundance: .; CDR3aa: CASSATGAGELFF; CDR3nt: TGTGCCAGCAGCGCGACAGGGGCCGGGGAGCTGTTTTTT